The 22 T cell receptor beta chains below all came from one sample that was sequenced in a study of monozygotic twins with inflammatory bowel disease. Each CDR3 protein gets one entry in TCRdb, which reprocessed the 5' RACE reads and gives no DNA. This sample's table has 350,000 to 400,000 distinct CDR3 sequences. The sequencing sample was made of blood. The receptors here all came from a human donor with ulcerative colitis or Crohn's disease, or a healthy co-twin of an affected twin (not recorded which).

This chain joins TRBV20-1 and TRBJ1-2. The CDR3 consists of 16 residues. Germline assignment: CDR1 DFQATT and CDR2 SNEGSKA (reference sequence). CDR3 amino acids: CSARDKRTAPNYGYTF.

This rearrangement joins TRBV5-1 to TRBJ2-7. CDR3 size: 14 residues. Germline values: CDR1 SGHRS, CDR2 YFSETQ. This CDR3 reads CASSQTESSYEQYF.

This sequence joins TRBV7-2 and TRBJ2-3. Germline assignment: CDR1 SGHTA and CDR2 FQGNSA. The CDR3 loop spans 14 amino acids. CDR3 amino acids: CASSFNRDLDTQYF.

J is TRBJ2-2 and V is TRBV5-5. This CDR3 region has 15 residues. Germline CDR1 and CDR2: SGHKS and YYEKEE (reference sequence). The CDR3 sequence: CASSLRSGDTGELFF.

The chain uses TRBV5-1 and TRBJ2-5; TCRdb gives TRBD1 as the D gene, but with no DNA this cannot be confirmed. Germline V lookup: CDR1 SGHRS, CDR2 YFSETQ. This CDR3 is built from 15 residues. The CDR3 region is CASSLEGLQQETQYF.

The V call is TRBV9, the J call TRBJ2-7. This CDR3 is 14 amino acids long. Germline lookup yields CDR1 SGDLS and CDR2 YYNGEE. CDR3 amino acids: CASSVGANPDEQYF.

The chain links TRBV12-3 or TRBV12-4 to TRBJ2-1; TCRdb's D call, TRBD2, is unchecked because there is no DNA. The CDR3 runs to 16 residues. The CDR3 protein is CASSGTWRGGINEQFF.

The rearrangement joins TRBV6-5 to TRBJ1-4; TCRdb selects TRBD1, and the lack of DNA leaves this call unchecked. Germline V CDR1 and CDR2: MNHEY, SVGAGI. CDR3 size: 14 residues. CDR3: CASSNRDTGDKLFF.

The CDR3 is CASSHYAAGGRNTGELFF. The gene calls are TRBV4-1 and TRBJ2-2; TCRdb outputs TRBD2, but without DNA this stays unchecked. The CDR3 runs to 18 residues. Germline loops: CDR1 MGHRA, CDR2 YSYEKL.

The chain carries TRBV3-1 and TRBJ2-7. Germline CDR1 LGHDT, CDR2 YNNKEL (reference sequence). The CDR3 totals 14 residues. The CDR3 loop reads CASSPSRVAYEQYF.

The chain combines TRBV7-9 with TRBJ1-4. This CDR3 comprises 15 residues. Per germline, CDR1 SEHNR and CDR2 FQNEAQ (reference sequence). The CDR3 spells CAIITPTVGYEKLFF.

This rearrangement joins TRBV28 to TRBJ2-2; lacking DNA, the TRBD1 call made by TCRdb goes unchecked. This CDR3 contains 14 residues. The germline V gene has CDR1 MDHEN and CDR2 SYDVKM. The CDR3 sequence is CASSFPPSPGELFF.

V and J are TRBV12-3 or TRBV12-4 and TRBJ1-6; TCRdb selects TRBD1, and the lack of DNA leaves this call unchecked. The CDR3 is made up of 16 amino acids. This CDR3 is CASSLAGAGNNSPLHF.

The gene calls are TRBV24-1 and TRBJ2-1. The germline CDR1 and CDR2 sequences are KGHDR and SFDVKD. This CDR3 comprises 16 residues. The CDR3: CATSDLGTGSYNEQFF.

The CDR3 is CASSVSSGANVLTF. The chain joins TRBV5-1 to TRBJ2-6. CDR3 length equals 14 residues. The germline gives CDR1 SGHRS, CDR2 YFSETQ.

The chain combines TRBV3-1 with TRBJ2-7. The CDR3 spans 12 residues. CDR1 is LGHDT, CDR2 YNNKEL, per germline (reference sequence). This chain's CDR3 is CASSQIGYEQYF.

The chain joins TRBV19 to TRBJ2-1; the D call from TCRdb, TRBD1, cannot be confirmed without DNA. Germline assignment: CDR1 LNHDA and CDR2 SQIVND (reference sequence). The CDR3 contains 12 residues. The CDR3 reads CATGGGNGWQFF.

The chain recombines TRBV4-3 with TRBJ1-1; TCRdb's D call of TRBD1 is untestable without DNA. The length of the CDR3 is 14 residues. The germline gives CDR1 LGHNA, CDR2 YSLEER. The CDR3 spells CASSQVTGLTEAFF.

This chain links TRBV7-9 with TRBJ2-7; TCRdb names TRBD1, which stays unverified in the absence of DNA. The germline V gene encodes CDR1 SEHNR and CDR2 FQNEAQ (reference sequence). This CDR3 comprises 16 residues. The CDR3 loop reads CASSSRKDTRGYEQYF.

The chain recombines TRBV6-5 with TRBJ2-5; with no DNA, the TCRdb D assignment of TRBD1 cannot be verified. The germline CDR1 and CDR2 sequences are MNHEY and SVGAGI. There are 14 residues in the CDR3. This CDR3 is CASSYSGPGGTQYF.

The chain uses TRBV3-1 and TRBJ1-6; TCRdb picks TRBD1, but there is no DNA to check that call. Germline loops: CDR1 LGHDT, CDR2 YNNKEL (reference sequence). This CDR3 is built from 17 residues. The CDR3 reads CASSPRYRTGRGSPLHF.

This rearrangement joins TRBV19 to TRBJ2-7; TCRdb indicates TRBD2, and absent DNA this call remains unverified. The CDR3 totals 15 residues. In germline, CDR1 is LNHDA, CDR2 SQIVND (reference sequence). The CDR3 is CATTTGTSGTYEQYF.